This T cell receptor beta chain was captured in a study of cytomegalovirus exposure and HLA in healthy donors. Study results and limitations: Apparent HLA restriction characterized most CMV-associated TCR beta chains in a later analysis. For presence/absence analyses, sequencing depth was assumed to be roughly uniform across donors. With DRB1 most and HLA-C fewest, TCR association rates differed between HLA loci in a later analysis. Reports showed the classifier diagnosing cytomegalovirus status with high specificity and sensitivity.

The V segment lost 0 bases and the J segment 5 bases; nucleotides outside the gene matches: 3. Germline lookup yields CDR1 MNHEY and CDR2 SMNVEV (reference sequence). CDR3 length equals 14 residues. The PCR ran on 60 Vbeta and 13 Jbeta primers. The assay was immunoSEQ multiplex PCR, and TCRdb's table has in-frame clones only and misses some. In the table there are about 130,000 clones, approximately 80% of which are singletons. Concerning this clone: Its antigen remains unknown.

The TCR was taken from a girl aged 2 to 10 in good health and CMV-seronegative. This sequence joins TRBV27 and TRBJ1-1; the match to TRBD1 covers 7 bases. The sequencing sample was made of PBMCs. The CDR3 is CASSLSRRGTEAFF. CDR3 bases: TGTGCCAGCAGTTTATCCCGCAGGGGGACTGAAGCTTTCTTT.